These 3 T cell receptor beta chains originate from one sample sequenced in a study of T cell repertoires in cytomegalovirus infection. Using its own MiXCR run on the reads, TCRdb lists one record per CDR3 protein. The sample includes nearly 550,000 distinct CDR3 sequences, 16% of them seen just once. The sequenced sample was CD8+ T cells from PBMCs. These receptors all come from a human donor in good health (CMV status not recorded). Some clones in this sample may be carry-over from other donors' samples.

This clonotype has just a few counts. The chain uses TRBV4-1 and TRBJ2-7; D gene uncertain. Germline lookup yields CDR1 MGHRA and CDR2 YSYEKL. V was clipped by 3 bases and J by 2 bases, with 11 bases between them. This CDR3 spans 14 amino acids. This CDR3 reads CASSQGPRTYEQYF. CDR3 sequence (DNA): TGCGCCAGCAGCCAGGGCCCCCGTACCTACGAGCAGTACTTC.

This rearrangement joins TRBV6-4 to TRBJ2-1; the match to TRBD2 covers 9 bases. CDR1 and CDR2 (germline): MRHNA, SNTAGT. Germline trimming cut 0 bases from V and 9 bases from J; bases unmatched to any gene: 6. This CDR3 contains 15 residues. In nucleotides, the CDR3 is TGTGCCAGCAGTGACTCTAGCGGGGGTTTCGGTGAGCAGTTCTTC. The encoded protein is CASSDSSGGFGEQFF.

This clonotype has a count of ten or more. The chain links TRBV2 to TRBJ1-5, with 8 positions matching TRBD1. CDR3 size: 14 residues. J was trimmed by 9 bases and V by 5 bases; bases with no gene match: 9. Germline V gene sequence: CDR1 SNHLY, CDR2 FYNNEI. CDR3 DNA sequence: TGTGCCAGCAGTCTGCGACAGGGGCATAGGCCCCAGCATTTT. Translated: CASSLRQGHRPQHF.